This paragraph reports one T cell receptor beta chain. Its antigen is as yet unknown. The treatment is: oral pan-JAK inhibitor, 5-10 mg twice daily. The sample is drawn from a study of CD8+ T cells in alopecia areata. Study-wide background: Tofacitinib administration persisted for 6 to 18 months, succeeded by 6 months off drug.

Following extraction, RNA underwent reverse transcription to cDNA, which served as the sequencing template. Measured with immunoSEQ multiplex PCR; TCRdb has only the in-frame clones, and not every one. The sample includes around 100,000 clones, 50% to 75% seen only once; the top ten take roughly an eighth. Findings of the study overall: Resident alphabeta T-cell populations of normal skin are likewise subject to sequencing in scalp samples. Because of a solitary nonresponder, the connection of baseline CD8+ expansion to response stays uncertain. While patients received tofacitinib, many expanded lesional clones remained present in scalp and blood.

The TCR originated in a human donor with alopecia areata. The sequences come from CD8+ T cells sorted from blood, collected at week 24, from a patient treated with tofacitinib.

The CDR3 reads CSVISSGTSPGELFF. CDR3 DNA sequence: TGCAGCGTTATATCCTCCGGGACTAGTCCCGGGGAGCTGTTTTTT. V gene TRBV29-1 combines with J gene TRBJ2-2, with 8 bases fitting TRBD2. The V gene end was trimmed by 5 bases and the J gene end by 6 bases; junction bases not matched to a gene: 11. The CDR3 runs to 15 residues. Germline lookup yields CDR1 SQVTM and CDR2 ANQGSEA.